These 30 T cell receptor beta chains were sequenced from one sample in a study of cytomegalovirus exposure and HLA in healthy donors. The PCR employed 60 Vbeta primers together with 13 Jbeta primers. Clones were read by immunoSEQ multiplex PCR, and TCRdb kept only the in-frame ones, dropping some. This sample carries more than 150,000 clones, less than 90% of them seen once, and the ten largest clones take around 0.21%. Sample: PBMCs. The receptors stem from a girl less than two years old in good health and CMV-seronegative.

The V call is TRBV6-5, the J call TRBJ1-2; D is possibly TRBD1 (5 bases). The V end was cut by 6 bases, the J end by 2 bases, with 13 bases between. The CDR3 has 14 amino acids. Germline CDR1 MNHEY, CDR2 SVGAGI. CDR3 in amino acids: CASSPTGGNYGYTF. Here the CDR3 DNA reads TGTGCCAGCAGCCCCACGGGGGGGAACTATGGCTACACCTTC.

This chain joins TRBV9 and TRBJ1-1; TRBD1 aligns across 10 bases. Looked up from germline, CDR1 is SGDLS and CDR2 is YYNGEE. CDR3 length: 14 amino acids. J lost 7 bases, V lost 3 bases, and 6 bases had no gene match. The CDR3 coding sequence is TGTGCCAGCAGCGCCTCGGGACAGGGGTATGAAGCTTTCTTT. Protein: CASSASGQGYEAFF.

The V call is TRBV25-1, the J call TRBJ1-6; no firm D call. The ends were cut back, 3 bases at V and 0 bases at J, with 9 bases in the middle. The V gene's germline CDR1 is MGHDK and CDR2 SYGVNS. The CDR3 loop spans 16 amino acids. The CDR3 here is CASSERESSYNSPLHF. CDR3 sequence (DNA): TGTGCCAGCAGTGAGAGGGAAAGCTCCTATAATTCACCCCTCCACTTT.

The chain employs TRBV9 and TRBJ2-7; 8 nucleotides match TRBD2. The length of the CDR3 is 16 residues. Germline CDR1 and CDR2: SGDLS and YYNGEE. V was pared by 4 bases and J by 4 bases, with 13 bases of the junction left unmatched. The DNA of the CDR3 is TGTGCCAGCAGCTCTAAATCTCAGCGGGAGATATACGAGCAGTACTTC. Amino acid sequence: CASSSKSQREIYEQYF.

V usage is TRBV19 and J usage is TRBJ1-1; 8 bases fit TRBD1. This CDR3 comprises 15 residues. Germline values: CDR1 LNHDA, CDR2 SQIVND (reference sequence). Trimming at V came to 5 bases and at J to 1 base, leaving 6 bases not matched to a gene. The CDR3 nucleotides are TGTGCCAGTAGTTGGACAGGGATGGAGAACACTGAAGCTTTCTTT. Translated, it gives CASSWTGMENTEAFF.

The CDR3 loop reads CASSPEVSPHETQYF. CDR3 DNA: TGTGCCAGCAGCCCGGAGGTTAGCCCCCACGAGACCCAGTACTTC. V gene TRBV5-4 combines with J gene TRBJ2-5; D is perhaps TRBD2 (5 bases). Germline CDR1 SGHNT, CDR2 YYREEE (reference sequence). The CDR3 sequence is 15 residues long. V was clipped by 4 bases and J by 5 bases, with 18 bases between them.

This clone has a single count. CDR3 loop: CASSLIHRGVGGELFF. CDR3 nucleotide sequence: TGTGCCAGCAGCTTGATTCACAGGGGAGTGGGCGGGGAGCTGTTTTTT. This rearrangement joins TRBV5-6 to TRBJ2-2, with 7 bases identical to TRBD1. The V and J ends lost 1 base and 7 bases, in that order; junction bases with no gene match: 10. The CDR3 sequence is 16 residues long. Germline V lookup: CDR1 SGHDT, CDR2 YYEEEE.

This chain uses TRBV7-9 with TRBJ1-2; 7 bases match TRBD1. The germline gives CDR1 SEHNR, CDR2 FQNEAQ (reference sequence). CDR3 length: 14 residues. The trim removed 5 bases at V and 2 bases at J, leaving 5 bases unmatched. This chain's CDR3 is CASSRLQGNYGYTF. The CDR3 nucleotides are TGTGCCAGCAGCCGATTACAGGGGAACTATGGCTACACCTTC.

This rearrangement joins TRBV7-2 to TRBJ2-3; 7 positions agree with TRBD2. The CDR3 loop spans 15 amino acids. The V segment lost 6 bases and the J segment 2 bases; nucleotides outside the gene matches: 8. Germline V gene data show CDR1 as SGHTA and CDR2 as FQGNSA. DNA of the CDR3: TGTGCCAGCAGAAAAGACGGGAGGCACACAGATACGCAGTATTTT. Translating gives CASRKDGRHTDTQYF.

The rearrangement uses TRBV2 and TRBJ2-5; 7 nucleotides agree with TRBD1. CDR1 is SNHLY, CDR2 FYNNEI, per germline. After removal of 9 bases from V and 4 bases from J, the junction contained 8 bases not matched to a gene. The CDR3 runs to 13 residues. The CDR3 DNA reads TGTGCCAGTTCTCAACAGGGGCCAGAGACCCAGTACTTC. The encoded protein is CASSQQGPETQYF.

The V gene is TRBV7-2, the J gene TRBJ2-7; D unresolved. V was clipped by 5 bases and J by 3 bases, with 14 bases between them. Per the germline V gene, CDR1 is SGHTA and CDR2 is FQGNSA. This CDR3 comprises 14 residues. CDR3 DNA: TGTGCCAGCAGCCCGAACTACCAAAACTACGAGCAGTACTTC. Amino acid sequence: CASSPNYQNYEQYF. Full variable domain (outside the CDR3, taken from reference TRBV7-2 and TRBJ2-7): GAGVSQSPSNKVTEKGKDVELRCDPISGHTALYWYRQSLGQGLEFLIYFQGNSAPDKSGLPSDRFSAERTGGSVSTLTIQRTQQEDSAVYLCASSPNYQNYEQYFGPGTRLTVT.

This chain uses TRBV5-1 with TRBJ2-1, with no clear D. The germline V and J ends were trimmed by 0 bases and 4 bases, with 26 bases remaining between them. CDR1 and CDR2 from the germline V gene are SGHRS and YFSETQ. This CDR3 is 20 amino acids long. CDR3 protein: CASSLAQAVTARPPYNEQFF. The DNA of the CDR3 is TGCGCCAGCAGCTTGGCTCAAGCTGTAACAGCCAGACCTCCTTACAATGAGCAGTTCTTC.

The CDR3 DNA reads as TGTGCCAGCAGCCAAGATTCGAGCGATGAGCAGTTCTTC. It encodes CASSQDSSDEQFF. The gene calls are TRBV4-2 and TRBJ2-1; D is uncertain. The CDR3 is made up of 13 amino acids. Between the trimmed V and J ends, which lost 0 bases and 8 bases, there was a span of 8 bases. Germline V gene data show CDR1 as LGHNA and CDR2 as YNFKEQ.

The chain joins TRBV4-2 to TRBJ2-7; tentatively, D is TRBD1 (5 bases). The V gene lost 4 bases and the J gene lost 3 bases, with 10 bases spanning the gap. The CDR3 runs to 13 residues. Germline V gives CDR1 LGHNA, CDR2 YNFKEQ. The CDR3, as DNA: TGTGCCAGCAGCCCTGACAGTAGCTACGAGCAGTACTTC. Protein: CASSPDSSYEQYF.

CDR3 in amino acids: CASSQFSGGTDTQYF. Written as DNA, the CDR3 is TGCGCCAGCAGCCAATTTTCCGGGGGGACAGATACGCAGTATTTT. The rearrangement links TRBV4-1 to TRBJ2-3; TRBD2 matches at 7 bases. V gave up 2 bases and J gave up 3 bases; unmatched junction bases: 5. CDR3 length: 15 amino acids. Germline loops: CDR1 MGHRA, CDR2 YSYEKL.

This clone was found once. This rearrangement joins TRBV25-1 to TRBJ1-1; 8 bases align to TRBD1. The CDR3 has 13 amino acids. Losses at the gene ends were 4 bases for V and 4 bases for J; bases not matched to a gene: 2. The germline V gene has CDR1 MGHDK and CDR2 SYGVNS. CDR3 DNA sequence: TGTGCCAGCAGTGTTACAGGGGGCACTGAAGCTTTCTTT. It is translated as CASSVTGGTEAFF.

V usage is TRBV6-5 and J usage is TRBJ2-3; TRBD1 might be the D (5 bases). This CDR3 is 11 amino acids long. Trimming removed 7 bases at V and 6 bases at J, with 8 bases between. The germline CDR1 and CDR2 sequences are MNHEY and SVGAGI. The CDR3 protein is CASIQADTQYF. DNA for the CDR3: TGTGCCAGCATACAGGCCGATACGCAGTATTTT.

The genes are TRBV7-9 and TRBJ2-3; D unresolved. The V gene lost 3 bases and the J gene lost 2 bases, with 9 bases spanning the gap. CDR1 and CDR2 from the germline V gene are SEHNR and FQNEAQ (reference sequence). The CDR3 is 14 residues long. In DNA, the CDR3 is TGTGCCAGCAGCTTTAGATCCTTCACAGATACGCAGTATTTT. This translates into CASSFRSFTDTQYF.

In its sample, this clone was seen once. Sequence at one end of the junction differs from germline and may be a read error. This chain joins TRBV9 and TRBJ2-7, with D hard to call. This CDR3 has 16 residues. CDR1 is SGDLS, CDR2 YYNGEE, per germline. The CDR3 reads CASSVAPQAPSSEQYF. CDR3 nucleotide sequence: TGTGCCAGCAGCGTAGCTCCCCAGGCCCCCTCCTCCGAGCAGTACTTC.

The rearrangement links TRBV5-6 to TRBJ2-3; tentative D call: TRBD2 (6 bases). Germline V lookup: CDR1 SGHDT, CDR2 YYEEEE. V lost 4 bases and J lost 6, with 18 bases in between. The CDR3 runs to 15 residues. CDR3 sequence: CASSVSPAGGDTQYF. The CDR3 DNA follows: TGTGCCAGCAGCGTGAGCCCGGCTGGGGGGGATACGCAGTATTTT.

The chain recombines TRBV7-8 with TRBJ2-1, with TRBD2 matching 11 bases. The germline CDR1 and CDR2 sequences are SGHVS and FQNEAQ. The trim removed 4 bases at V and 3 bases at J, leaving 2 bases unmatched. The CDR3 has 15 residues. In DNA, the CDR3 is TGTGCCAGCAGCTATGGGACTAGCGGCTACAATGAGCAGTTCTTC. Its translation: CASSYGTSGYNEQFF.

As DNA, the CDR3 is TGTGCCAGCACCCAGGGTGGTACGAGGAACGAGCAGTACTTC. This encodes CASTQGGTRNEQYF. The chain has TRBV6-1 and TRBJ2-5; D might be TRBD1 (5 bases). TRBJ2-7 explains the end of the DNA better; the J call may be wrong. The CDR3 runs 14 residues. From germline, CDR1 is MNHNS and CDR2 SASEGT.

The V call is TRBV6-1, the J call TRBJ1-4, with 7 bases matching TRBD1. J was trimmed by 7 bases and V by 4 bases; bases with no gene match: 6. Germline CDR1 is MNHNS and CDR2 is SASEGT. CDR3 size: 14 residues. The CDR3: CASSARDSREKLFF. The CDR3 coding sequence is TGTGCCAGCAGTGCCCGGGACAGTCGTGAAAAACTGTTTTTT.

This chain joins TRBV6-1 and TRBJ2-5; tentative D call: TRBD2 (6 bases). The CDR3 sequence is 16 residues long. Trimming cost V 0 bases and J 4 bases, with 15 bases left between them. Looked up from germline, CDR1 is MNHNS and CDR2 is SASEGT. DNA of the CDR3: TGTGCCAGCAGTGAAGCGCGTGCGGGATTAGGAGAGACCCAGTACTTC. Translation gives CASSEARAGLGETQYF.

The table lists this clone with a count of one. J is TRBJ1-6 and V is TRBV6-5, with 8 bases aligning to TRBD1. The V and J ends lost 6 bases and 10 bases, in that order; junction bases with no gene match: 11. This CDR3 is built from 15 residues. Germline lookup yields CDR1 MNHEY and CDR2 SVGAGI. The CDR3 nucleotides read TGTGCCAGCAGCCTAGGACAGGGTACAGGGTCACCCCTCCACTTT. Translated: CASSLGQGTGSPLHF.

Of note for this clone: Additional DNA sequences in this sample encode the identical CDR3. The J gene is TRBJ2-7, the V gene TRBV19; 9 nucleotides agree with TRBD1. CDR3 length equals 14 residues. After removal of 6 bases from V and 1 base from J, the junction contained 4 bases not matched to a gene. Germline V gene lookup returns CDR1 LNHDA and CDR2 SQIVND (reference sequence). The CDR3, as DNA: TGTGCCAGTAGCGCCGGGACAGGGTCCTACGAGCAGTACTTC. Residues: CASSAGTGSYEQYF. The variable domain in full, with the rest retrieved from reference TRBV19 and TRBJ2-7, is DGGITQSPKYLFRKEGQNVTLSCEQNLNHDAMYWYRQDPGQGLRLIYYSQIVNDFQKGDIAEGYSVSREKKESFPLTVTSAQKNPTAFYLCASSAGTGSYEQYFGPGTRLTVT.

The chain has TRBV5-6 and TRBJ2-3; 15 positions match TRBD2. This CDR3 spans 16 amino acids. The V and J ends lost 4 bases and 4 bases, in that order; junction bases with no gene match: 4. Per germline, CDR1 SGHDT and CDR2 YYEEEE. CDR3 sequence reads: CASSPGLAGGADTQYF. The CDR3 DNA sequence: TGTGCCAGCAGCCCGGGACTAGCGGGAGGTGCAGATACGCAGTATTTT.

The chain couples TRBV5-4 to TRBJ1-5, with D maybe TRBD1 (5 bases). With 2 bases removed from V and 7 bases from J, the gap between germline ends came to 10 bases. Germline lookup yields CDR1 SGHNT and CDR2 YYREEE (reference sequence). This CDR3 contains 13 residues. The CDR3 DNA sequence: TGTGCCAGCAGCTTTATGGGGGGGCAGCCCCAGCATTTT. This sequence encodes CASSFMGGQPQHF.

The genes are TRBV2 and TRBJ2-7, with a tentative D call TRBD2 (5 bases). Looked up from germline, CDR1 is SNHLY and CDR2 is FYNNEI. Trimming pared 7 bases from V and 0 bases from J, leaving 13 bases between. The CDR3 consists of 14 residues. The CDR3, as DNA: TGTGCCAGCAACCCGGTTAGCGACTCCTACGAGCAGTACTTC. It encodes CASNPVSDSYEQYF.

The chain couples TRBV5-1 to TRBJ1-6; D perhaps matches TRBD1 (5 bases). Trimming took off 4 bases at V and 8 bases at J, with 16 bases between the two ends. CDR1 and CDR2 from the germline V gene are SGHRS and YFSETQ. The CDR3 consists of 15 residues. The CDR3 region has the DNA TGCGCCAGCAGCCCGACGACAGCGTTGCATTCACCCCTCCACTTT. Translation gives CASSPTTALHSPLHF.